The subject of this entry is one T cell receptor beta chain. Sequenced by immunoSEQ multiplex PCR; TCRdb stores in-frame clones only, minus some. The top ten hold about 2.2% of the sample, which has more than 200,000 clones, roughly nine tenths seen once. The sample belongs to a study of blood T cell repertoires in COVID-19. CDR1 SGDLS and CDR2 YYNGEE come from the germline V gene. The CDR3 has 13 amino acids. Trimming shortened V by 3 bases and J by 1 base, and 7 bases separated the two germline ends. This receptor was obtained from a woman in her forties or fifties with acute or convalescent COVID-19. Material: peripheral blood. The J gene is TRBJ2-5, the V gene TRBV9; D is uncertain. The CDR3 DNA is TGTGCCAGCAGCGGGGCCTCCCAAGAGACCCAGTACTTC. Amino acids: CASSGASQETQYF.